The 32 T cell receptor beta chains reported below all come from one sample, sequenced in a study of blood T cell repertoires in COVID-19. Some clones are missing from TCRdb's copy, which holds only in-frame ones; the method was immunoSEQ multiplex PCR. The sample shows under 250,000 clones, roughly 88% of them seen only once. The source material was peripheral blood. These receptors all stem from a man in his forties with acute or convalescent COVID-19.

V and J are TRBV30 and TRBJ2-7; no firm D call. Germline V lookup: CDR1 GTSNPN, CDR2 SVGIG (reference sequence). The CDR3 extends over 13 amino acids. The ends were cut back, 4 bases at V and 6 bases at J, with 16 bases in the middle. The CDR3 sequence: CAWMLDLGLEQYF. The CDR3 region has the DNA TGTGCCTGGATGCTCGATTTGGGCCTCGAGCAGTACTTC.

The J gene is TRBJ2-3, the V gene TRBV7-6; 13 nucleotides match TRBD2. The V gene's germline CDR1 is SGHVS and CDR2 FNYEAQ. The CDR3 totals 16 residues. Trimming took 5 bases from V and 2 from J; bases not matched to a gene: 4. CDR3 region: CASSPGLAGNTDTQYF. The CDR3 region has the DNA TGTGCCAGCAGCCCGGGACTAGCGGGAAACACAGATACGCAGTATTTT.

The chain combines TRBV7-9 with TRBJ1-2; D might be TRBD1 (5 bases). From germline, CDR1 is SEHNR and CDR2 FQNEAQ (reference sequence). V was trimmed by 5 bases and J by 2 bases, leaving 15 bases between them. This CDR3 has 15 residues. CDR3 DNA sequence: TGTGCCAGCAGCCCGGCGGGGAGGGACAACTATGGCTACACCTTC. Protein sequence: CASSPAGRDNYGYTF.

This chain uses TRBV9 with TRBJ1-1; D ambiguous. V lost 3 bases and J 1 base, leaving 13 bases between the germline ends. The CDR3 sequence is 15 residues long. CDR1 is SGDLS, CDR2 YYNGEE, per germline. DNA for the CDR3: TGTGCCAGCAGCGCCCAACCCAGATGGAACACTGAAGCTTTCTTT. This gives the protein CASSAQPRWNTEAFF.

V usage is TRBV30 and J usage is TRBJ2-1; D perhaps matches TRBD1 (5 bases). CDR3 length: 12 amino acids. V shed 0 bases and J shed 14 bases, with 14 bases lying between them. Germline V gene lookup returns CDR1 GTSNPN and CDR2 SVGIG (reference sequence). For the CDR3, the DNA is TGTGCCTGGAGTGTAGGGGAAATTCGTAAGTTCTTC. Encoded protein: CAWSVGEIRKFF.

This rearrangement joins TRBV10-3 to TRBJ1-2, with a possible D match to TRBD1 (5 bases). The CDR3 is 13 residues long. Trimming removed 10 bases at V and 0 bases at J, with 12 bases between. Germline V CDR1 and CDR2: ENHRY, SYGVKD. The DNA of the CDR3 is TGTGCCACCCGGGACTTATCTAACTATGGCTACACCTTC. This encodes CATRDLSNYGYTF.

The rearrangement uses TRBV19 and TRBJ2-3; the D gene is possibly TRBD2 (5 bases). V shed 7 bases and J shed 6 bases, with 14 bases lying between them. From germline, CDR1 is LNHDA and CDR2 SQIVND (reference sequence). The CDR3 has 13 amino acids. This CDR3 reads CASNSGRSDTQYF. The CDR3 DNA follows: TGTGCCAGTAACAGCGGAAGGAGTGATACGCAGTATTTT.

This sequence joins TRBV27 and TRBJ1-2, with a tentative D call TRBD1 (5 bases). Trimming took 5 bases from V and 2 from J, leaving 12 bases between them. The CDR3 is made up of 14 amino acids. Looked up from germline, CDR1 is MNHEY and CDR2 is SMNVEV (reference sequence). The CDR3 is CASSRAGSNYGYTF. For the CDR3, the DNA is TGTGCCAGCAGTCGGGCAGGGTCCAACTATGGCTACACCTTC.

The chain employs TRBV9 and TRBJ2-6; 10 nucleotides line up with TRBD2. Unmatched junction bases numbered 5, after V lost 3 bases and J lost 2 bases. This CDR3 spans 17 amino acids. Germline lookup yields CDR1 SGDLS and CDR2 YYNGEE. The CDR3 spells CASSAGLAETGANVLTF. CDR3 nucleotides: TGTGCCAGCAGCGCTGGACTAGCGGAGACTGGGGCCAACGTCCTGACTTTC.

The chain links TRBV5-5 to TRBJ2-7; TRBD2 agrees at 7 bases. With 7 bases clipped from V and 4 bases from J, the junction kept 14 bases outside the gene matches. This CDR3 is built from 15 residues. Germline V gene lookup returns CDR1 SGHKS and CDR2 YYEKEE (reference sequence). The CDR3 nucleotides read TGTGCCAGCCGCCAGGGAAGCGGGACGTTTTACGAGCAGTACTTC. Translated: CASRQGSGTFYEQYF.

This chain uses TRBV14 with TRBJ2-1; TRBD2 agrees at 7 bases. Per the germline V gene, CDR1 is SGHDN and CDR2 is FVKESK. The CDR3 consists of 17 residues. With V trimmed by 1 base and J by 5 bases, 11 bases remained unmatched. CDR3 protein: CASSQAERGGVNNEQFF. The CDR3 nucleotides read TGTGCCAGCAGCCAAGCCGAGCGGGGAGGGGTCAACAATGAGCAGTTCTTC. Together with reference TRBV14 and TRBJ2-1, the CDR3 gives the full variable domain: EAGVTQFPSHSVIEKGQTVTLRCDPISGHDNLYWYRRVMGKEIKFLLHFVKESKQDESGMPNNRFLAERTGGTYSTLKVQPAELEDSGVYFCASSQAERGGVNNEQFFGPGTRLTVL.

The sample holds one count of this clone. The genes are TRBV7-2 and TRBJ2-1; 10 bases match TRBD1. CDR1 is SGHTA and CDR2 is FQGNSA in the germline V gene. The CDR3 extends over 14 amino acids. The junction had 6 bases not matched to a gene; V was cut back by 4 bases and J by 9 bases. Here the CDR3 DNA reads TGTGCCAGCAGCTCCGGGACAGGGGCGATTGAGCAGTTCTTC. It codes for CASSSGTGAIEQFF.

This sequence joins TRBV7-2 and TRBJ1-2, with D perhaps matching TRBD1 (6 bases). Trimming removed 4 bases from V and 8 bases from J, with 20 bases in between. Germline V gives CDR1 SGHTA, CDR2 FQGNSA. The CDR3 is 15 residues long. In DNA form, the CDR3 reads TGTGCCAGCAGCTCATCGTGGCAGGGGTCGGAAGGCTACACCTTC. It encodes CASSSSWQGSEGYTF.

V and J are TRBV5-6 and TRBJ2-7, with 8 bases matching TRBD2. Per germline, CDR1 SGHDT and CDR2 YYEEEE. The CDR3 spans 16 residues. V lost 4 bases to trimming and J lost 4 bases; unmatched junction nucleotides: 13. The CDR3 spells CASSLFGSGSRYEQYF. CDR3 bases: TGTGCCAGCAGCCTCTTTGGGAGCGGGAGTCGGTACGAGCAGTACTTC.

The rearrangement uses TRBV19 and TRBJ1-5; TRBD1 aligns across 7 bases. The V gene's germline CDR1 is LNHDA and CDR2 SQIVND (reference sequence). The trim removed 5 bases at V and 0 bases at J, leaving 4 bases unmatched. This CDR3 has 15 amino acids. This CDR3 reads CASSRQGVSNQPQHF. CDR3 DNA sequence: TGTGCCAGTAGTCGACAGGGAGTTAGCAATCAGCCCCAGCATTTT.

The CDR3, as DNA: TGTGCCAGCAGCCCGCGGGGGGCTAGGGAAAAACTGTTTTTT. Translation gives CASSPRGAREKLFF. The V gene is TRBV6-5, the J gene TRBJ1-4; D might be TRBD1 (6 bases). V gave up 6 bases and J gave up 8 bases, with 16 bases separating them. Germline CDR1 reads MNHEY; CDR2 reads SVGAGI. CDR3 length: 14 residues.

The chain recombines TRBV30 with TRBJ1-2; 10 bases fit TRBD1. V lost 4 bases and J lost 8; bases outside the gene matches: 10. Germline V CDR1 and CDR2: GTSNPN, SVGIG (reference sequence). This CDR3 contains 14 residues. CDR3 region: CAWKHRDRGSGYTF. In DNA form, the CDR3 reads TGTGCCTGGAAACACCGGGACAGGGGATCGGGCTACACCTTC.

V is TRBV27 and J is TRBJ2-1, with 7 bases that match TRBD2. V shed 5 bases, J shed 4 bases, and the junction held 8 bases outside the gene matches. Per the germline V gene, CDR1 is MNHEY and CDR2 is SMNVEV (reference sequence). This CDR3 spans 15 amino acids. Written as DNA, the CDR3 is TGTGCCAGCAGTATCGGAGCGGGACGGTACAATGAGCAGTTCTTC. Amino acids: CASSIGAGRYNEQFF.

In nucleotides, the CDR3 is TGCAGCGTTGGCGGGGACTCGCGAGAGACCCAGTACTTC. Protein: CSVGGDSRETQYF. The V gene is TRBV29-1, the J gene TRBJ2-5; perhaps TRBD2 as D (6 bases). From germline, CDR1 is SQVTM and CDR2 ANQGSEA. CDR3 size: 13 residues. V lost 4 bases and J lost 4, with 13 bases in between. The variable domain in full, completed from reference TRBV29-1 and TRBJ2-5, reads SAVISQKPSRDICQRGTSLTIQCQVDSQVTMMFWYRQQPGQSLTLIATANQGSEATYESGFVIDKFPISRPNLTFSTLTVSNMSPEDSSIYLCSVGGDSRETQYFGPGTRLLVL.

This rearrangement joins TRBV27 to TRBJ2-1, with 8 bases identical to TRBD2. Germline loops: CDR1 MNHEY, CDR2 SMNVEV (reference sequence). The CDR3 spans 15 residues. The V segment lost 7 bases and the J segment 6 bases; nucleotides outside the gene matches: 11. DNA of the CDR3: TGTGCCAGCAAACGAGAATCGGGAGGGGGCAATGAGCAGTTCTTC. Protein: CASKRESGGGNEQFF.

The chain employs TRBV5-4 and TRBJ1-1, with D possibly matching TRBD1 (5 bases). The germline V gene encodes CDR1 SGHNT and CDR2 YYREEE (reference sequence). With 3 bases removed from V and 1 base from J, the gap between germline ends came to 16 bases. The CDR3 runs to 16 residues. The CDR3 DNA sequence: TGTGCCAGCAGCTCCGGCCGGGGGGTAGAGAACACTGAAGCTTTCTTT. This encodes CASSSGRGVENTEAFF.

This clone occurred once. Within the sample, other DNA sequences also encode this same CDR3. This sequence joins TRBV6-2 or TRBV6-3 and TRBJ2-1, with D perhaps matching TRBD2 (6 bases). The CDR3 runs 15 residues. Germline V CDR1 and CDR2: MNHEY, SVGEGT. V was shortened by 1 base and J by 4 bases, with 11 bases between the two germline ends. CDR3 region: CASSYLGGAYNEQFF. In DNA form, the CDR3 reads TGTGCCAGCAGTTACTTGGGGGGAGCTTACAATGAGCAGTTCTTC.

This clone was seen more than once but under ten times. The chain couples TRBV7-9 to TRBJ2-3, with TRBD1 matching over 8 bases. The J segment lost 2 bases and the V segment lost 5 bases, leaving 6 bases of the junction unmatched. The CDR3 spans 15 residues. Germline-derived CDR1 and CDR2 are SEHNR and FQNEAQ (reference sequence). The CDR3 DNA is TGTGCCAGCAGCCCTACAGGGGGTATCACAGATACGCAGTATTTT. It is translated as CASSPTGGITDTQYF. The full variable domain, rest sourced from reference TRBV7-9 and TRBJ2-3, is DTGVSQNPRHKITKRGQNVTFRCDPISEHNRLYWYRQTLGQGPEFLTYFQNEAQLEKSRLLSDRFSAERPKGSFSTLEIQRTEQGDSAMYLCASSPTGGITDTQYFGPGTRLTVL.

The J gene is TRBJ2-5, the V gene TRBV7-9; D is possibly TRBD1 (6 bases). The V gene lost 0 bases and the J gene lost 5 bases, with 10 bases spanning the gap. The CDR3 runs to 14 residues. CDR1 and CDR2 (germline): SEHNR, FQNEAQ (reference sequence). In nucleotides, the CDR3 is TGTGCCAGCAGCTTAGCTACAGGGCGCGAGACCCAGTACTTC. Residues: CASSLATGRETQYF.

The rearrangement joins TRBV27 to TRBJ1-2; TRBD1 is a possible D gene (5 bases). This CDR3 has 14 amino acids. The V end was cut by 3 bases, the J end by 0 bases, with 8 bases between. Germline values: CDR1 MNHEY, CDR2 SMNVEV (reference sequence). The CDR3 sequence: CASSLAGPNYGYTF. CDR3 DNA: TGTGCCAGCAGTTTGGCGGGGCCTAACTATGGCTACACCTTC.

V usage is TRBV29-1 and J usage is TRBJ1-1; 8 bases line up with TRBD1. V lost 7 bases and J lost 1; bases outside the gene matches: 2. Per germline, CDR1 SQVTM and CDR2 ANQGSEA. This CDR3 has 12 residues. CDR3 residues: CSGGTGNTEAFF. DNA of the CDR3: TGCAGCGGTGGGACAGGGAACACTGAAGCTTTCTTT.

This clone was found once. This chain links TRBV7-6 with TRBJ1-6, with 8 bases matching TRBD1. The CDR3 has 18 amino acids. Germline V lookup: CDR1 SGHVS, CDR2 FNYEAQ. Trimming at V came to 2 bases and at J to 7 bases, leaving 13 bases not matched to a gene. CDR3 residues: CASSLRRGGQGGNSPLHF. CDR3 nucleotides: TGTGCCAGCAGCTTAAGGAGGGGTGGACAGGGTGGGAATTCACCCCTCCACTTT.

This clone turned up a few times. CDR3: CASSLAHRGPNSGNTIYF. Written as DNA, the CDR3 is TGTGCCAGCAGCCTCGCTCACAGGGGCCCCAACTCTGGAAACACCATATATTTT. This chain uses TRBV7-2 with TRBJ1-3, with 7 bases lining up with TRBD1. The junction had 13 bases not matched to a gene; V was cut back by 5 bases and J by 0 bases. The CDR3 has 18 amino acids. Looked up from germline, CDR1 is SGHTA and CDR2 is FQGNSA.

The chain uses TRBV9 and TRBJ2-3; 13 bases agree with TRBD2. This CDR3 region has 16 residues. V lost 0 bases, J lost 6 bases, and 4 bases stayed unmatched. Germline V lookup: CDR1 SGDLS, CDR2 YYNGEE. This chain's CDR3 is CASSVVLAGGPDTQYF. CDR3 sequence (DNA): TGTGCCAGCAGCGTAGTACTAGCGGGAGGGCCGGATACGCAGTATTTT.

CDR3 DNA sequence: TGTGCCAGCAGCTTTACACCGGGACAGGGGCAACCTAACTATGGCTACACCTTC. The encoded protein is CASSFTPGQGQPNYGYTF. J is TRBJ1-2 and V is TRBV7-9, with 10 bases matching TRBD1. V shed 3 bases, J shed 0 bases, and the junction held 10 bases outside the gene matches. Germline loops: CDR1 SEHNR, CDR2 FQNEAQ (reference sequence). CDR3 length: 18 amino acids.

This clone was detected once. The rearrangement links TRBV19 to TRBJ1-1, with 8 bases aligning to TRBD1. Germline trimming cut 5 bases from V and 1 base from J; bases unmatched to any gene: 6. Per germline, CDR1 LNHDA and CDR2 SQIVND (reference sequence). The CDR3 consists of 15 residues. CDR3 coding DNA: TGTGCCAGTAGTCATCCGACAGGGGCGAACACTGAAGCTTTCTTT. Protein product: CASSHPTGANTEAFF.

This chain links TRBV30 with TRBJ1-3; D ambiguous. Germline V gives CDR1 GTSNPN, CDR2 SVGIG (reference sequence). V was shortened by 3 bases and J by 0 bases, with 18 bases between the two germline ends. CDR3 length equals 17 residues. The CDR3, as DNA: TGTGCCTGGAGCCTCATTTCTTCCAGATACTCTGGAAACACCATATATTTT. Residues: CAWSLISSRYSGNTIYF.